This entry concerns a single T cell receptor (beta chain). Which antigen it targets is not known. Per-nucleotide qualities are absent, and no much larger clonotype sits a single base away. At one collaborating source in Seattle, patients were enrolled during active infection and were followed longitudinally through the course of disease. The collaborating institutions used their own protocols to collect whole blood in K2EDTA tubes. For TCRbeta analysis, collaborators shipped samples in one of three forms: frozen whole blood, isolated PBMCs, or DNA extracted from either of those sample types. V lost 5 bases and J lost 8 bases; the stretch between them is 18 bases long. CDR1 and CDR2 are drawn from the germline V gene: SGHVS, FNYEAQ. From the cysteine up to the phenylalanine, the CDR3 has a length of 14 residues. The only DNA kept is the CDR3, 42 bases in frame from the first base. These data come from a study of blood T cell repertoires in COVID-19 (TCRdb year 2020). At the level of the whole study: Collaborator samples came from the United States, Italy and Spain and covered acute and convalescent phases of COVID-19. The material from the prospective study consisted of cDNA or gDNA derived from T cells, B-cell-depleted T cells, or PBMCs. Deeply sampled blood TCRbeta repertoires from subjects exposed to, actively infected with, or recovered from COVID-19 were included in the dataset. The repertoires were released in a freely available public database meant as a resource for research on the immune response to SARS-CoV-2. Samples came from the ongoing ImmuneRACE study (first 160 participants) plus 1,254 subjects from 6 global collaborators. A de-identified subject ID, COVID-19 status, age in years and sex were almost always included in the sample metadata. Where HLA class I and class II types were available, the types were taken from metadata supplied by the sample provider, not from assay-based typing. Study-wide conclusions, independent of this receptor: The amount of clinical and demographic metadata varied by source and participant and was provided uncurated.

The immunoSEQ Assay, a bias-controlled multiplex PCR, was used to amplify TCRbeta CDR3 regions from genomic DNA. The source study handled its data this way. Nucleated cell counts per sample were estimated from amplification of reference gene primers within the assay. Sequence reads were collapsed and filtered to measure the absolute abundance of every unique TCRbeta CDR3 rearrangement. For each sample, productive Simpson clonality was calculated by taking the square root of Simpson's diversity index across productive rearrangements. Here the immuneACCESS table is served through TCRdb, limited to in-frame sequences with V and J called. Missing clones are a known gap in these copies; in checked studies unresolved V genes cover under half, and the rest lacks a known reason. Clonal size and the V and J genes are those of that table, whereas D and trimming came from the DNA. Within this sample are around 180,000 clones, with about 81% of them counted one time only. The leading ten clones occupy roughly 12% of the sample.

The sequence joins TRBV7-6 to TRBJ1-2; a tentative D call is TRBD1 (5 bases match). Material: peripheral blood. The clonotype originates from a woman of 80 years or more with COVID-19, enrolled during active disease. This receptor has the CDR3 CASSTYGQGGGYTF. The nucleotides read TGTGCCAGCAGCACCTACGGCCAGGGAGGCGGCTACACCTTC.